This T cell receptor (beta chain) is from a study of blood T cell repertoires in COVID-19. Study-wide background: COVID-19 samples collected from the United States, Italy and Spain covered acute and convalescent phases. PBMCs, B-cell-depleted T cells, or T cells were the source of the cDNA or gDNA that made up the material.

In the source study's methods: Reference gene primer amplification in the assay estimated nucleated cell counts. Libraries were prepared by immunoSEQ multiplex PCR; TCRdb keeps only in-frame clonotypes and omits some of them. The V and J calls and clone size were taken over from that table, and D and trimming were inferred from the DNA. Here the sample spans about 330,000 clones, over 70% being singletons. Germline trimming cut 5 bases from V and 5 bases from J; bases unmatched to any gene: 2. Germline CDR1 and CDR2: MNHEY and SVGAGI. CDR3 size: 13 residues. The TCR sequence derives from a woman aged 50 to 65 with acute or convalescent COVID-19. The chain recombines TRBV6-5 with TRBJ2-2; 7 nucleotides match TRBD2. Source material: peripheral blood. The CDR3 nucleotides are TGTGCCAGCAGTCCCGGGGGGACCGGGGAGCTGTTTTTT. It yields the protein CASSPGGTGELFF.